This TCR beta chain appears in the sequencing data of a study of CD8 T cells in Susac syndrome. Sequencing of TCR beta was carried out in blood CD8+ and CD4+ T cells. RNA in amounts of roughly 0.5 to 1 ug was reverse transcribed with random hexamers. MiXCR was run by TCRdb on the immunoSEQ multiplex PCR reads, yielding one entry per CDR3 protein. The sample gives approximately 200,000 distinct CDR3 sequences, around nine tenths of which show up once; about 0.12% is in the top ten. The sequenced sample consisted of CD8+ T cells from PBMCs. The sequence was collected from a human donor with multiple sclerosis.

This CDR3 reads CASSFNIVGGGGAETQYF. For the CDR3, the DNA is TGTGCCAGCAGCTTTAATATCGTCGGGGGAGGTGGGGCGGAGACCCAGTACTTC. V usage is TRBV11-2 and J usage is TRBJ2-5; tentatively, D is TRBD2 (6 bases). Germline V gene lookup returns CDR1 SGHAT and CDR2 FQNNGV. The V gene lost 3 bases and the J gene lost 5 bases, with 25 bases spanning the gap. This CDR3 comprises 18 residues.